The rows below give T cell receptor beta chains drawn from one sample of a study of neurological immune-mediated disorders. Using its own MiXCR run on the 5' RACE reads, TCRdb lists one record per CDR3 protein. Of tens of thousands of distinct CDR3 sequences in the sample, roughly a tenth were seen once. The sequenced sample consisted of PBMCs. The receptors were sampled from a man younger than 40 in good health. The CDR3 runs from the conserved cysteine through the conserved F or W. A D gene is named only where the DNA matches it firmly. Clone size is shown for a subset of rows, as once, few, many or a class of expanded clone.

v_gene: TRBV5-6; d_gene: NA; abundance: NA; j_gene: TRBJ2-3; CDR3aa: CASSFYICSARSPSEGTDTQYF; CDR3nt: NA
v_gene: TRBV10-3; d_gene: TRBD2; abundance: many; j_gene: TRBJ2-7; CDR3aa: CAISGTSGSYEQYF; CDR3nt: TGTGCCATCAGTGGGACTAGCGGGAGCTACGAGCAGTACTTC
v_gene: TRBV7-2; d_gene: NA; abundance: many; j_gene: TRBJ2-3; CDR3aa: CASSLGGPRTDTQYF; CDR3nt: TGTGCCAGCAGCTTGGGCGGGCCTCGCACAGATACGCAGTATTTT
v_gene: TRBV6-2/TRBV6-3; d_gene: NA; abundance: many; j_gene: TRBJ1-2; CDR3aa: CASSPNGPDGYTF; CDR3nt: TGTGCCAGCAGTCCCAACGGCCCGGATGGCTACACCTTC
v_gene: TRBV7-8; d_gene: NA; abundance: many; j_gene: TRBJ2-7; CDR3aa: CASSLEAGQYF; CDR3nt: TGTGCCAGCAGCTTAGAGGCAGGGCAGTACTTC
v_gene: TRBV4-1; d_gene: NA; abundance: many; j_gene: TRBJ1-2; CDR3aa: CASSQDLGHGYTF; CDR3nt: TGCGCCAGCAGCCAAGATCTGGGACATGGCTACACCTTC
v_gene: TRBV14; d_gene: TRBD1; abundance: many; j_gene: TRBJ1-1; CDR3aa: CASSQVGGQASNTEAFF; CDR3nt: TGTGCCAGCAGCCAAGTAGGGGGCCAAGCGTCGAACACTGAAGCTTTCTTT
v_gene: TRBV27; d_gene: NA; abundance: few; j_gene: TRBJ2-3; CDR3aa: CASTPMARGTDTQYF; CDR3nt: TGTGCCAGCACCCCCATGGCCCGAGGCACAGATACGCAGTATTTT
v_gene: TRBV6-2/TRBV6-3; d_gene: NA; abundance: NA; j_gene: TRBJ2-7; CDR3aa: CASSYIWDKMKDEQYF; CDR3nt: TGTGCCAGCAGTTATATCTGGGACAAAATGAAGGACGAGCAGTACTTC
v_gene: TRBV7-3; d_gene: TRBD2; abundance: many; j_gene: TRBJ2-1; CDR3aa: CASSFTSGIGEQFF; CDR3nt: TGTGCCAGCAGCTTCACTAGCGGTATCGGGGAGCAGTTCTTC
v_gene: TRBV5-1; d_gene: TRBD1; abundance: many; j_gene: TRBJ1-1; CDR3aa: CASSRDRDWAEAFF; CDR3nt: TGCGCCAGCAGCCGGGACAGGGATTGGGCTGAAGCTTTCTTT
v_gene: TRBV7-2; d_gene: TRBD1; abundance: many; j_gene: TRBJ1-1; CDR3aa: CASSLTGLNTEAFF; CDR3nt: TGTGCCAGCAGCTTGACAGGGTTGAACACTGAAGCTTTCTTT
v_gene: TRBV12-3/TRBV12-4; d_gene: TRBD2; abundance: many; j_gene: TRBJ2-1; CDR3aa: CASRSDPGLAEGSSYNEQFF; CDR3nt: TGTGCCAGCAGGTCAGACCCGGGACTAGCGGAGGGAAGCTCCTACAATGAGCAGTTCTTC
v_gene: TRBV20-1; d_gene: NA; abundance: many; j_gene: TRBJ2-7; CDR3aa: CSARRLYEQYF; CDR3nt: TGCAGTGCTCGACGCTTATACGAGCAGTACTTC
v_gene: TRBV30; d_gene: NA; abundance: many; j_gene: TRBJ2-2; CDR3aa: CAWKGSPGELFF; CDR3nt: TGTGCCTGGAAGGGGTCGCCCGGGGAGCTGTTTTTT
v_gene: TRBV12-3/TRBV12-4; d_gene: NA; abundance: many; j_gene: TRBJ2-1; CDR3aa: CASSFLGMANEQFF; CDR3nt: TGTGCCAGCAGTTTCCTCGGGATGGCCAATGAGCAGTTCTTC
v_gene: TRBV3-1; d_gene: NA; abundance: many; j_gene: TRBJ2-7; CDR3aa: CASSQGNSYEQYF; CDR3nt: TGTGCCAGCAGCCAAGGTAACTCCTACGAGCAGTACTTC
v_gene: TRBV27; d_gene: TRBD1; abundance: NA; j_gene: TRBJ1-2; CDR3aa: CASSLGAGGPYGYTF; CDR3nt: TGTGCCAGCAGTTTAGGGGCAGGGGGCCCCTATGGCTACACCTTC
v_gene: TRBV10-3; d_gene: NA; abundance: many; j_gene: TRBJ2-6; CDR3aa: CAISDRNSGANVLTF; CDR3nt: TGTGCCATCAGCGACCGAAACTCTGGGGCCAACGTCCTGACTTTC
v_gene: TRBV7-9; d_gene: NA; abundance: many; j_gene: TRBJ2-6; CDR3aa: CASSLHGGRSGANVLTF; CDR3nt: TGTGCCAGCAGCTTACACGGGGGCCGCTCTGGGGCCAACGTCCTGACTTTC
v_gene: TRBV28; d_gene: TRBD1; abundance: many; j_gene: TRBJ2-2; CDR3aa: CASKGTLGTGSTGELFF; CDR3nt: TGTGCCAGCAAGGGTACGCTCGGGACAGGGAGTACCGGGGAGCTGTTTTTT
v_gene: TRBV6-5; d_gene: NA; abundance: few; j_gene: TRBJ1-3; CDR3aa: CASSRTFGNTIYF; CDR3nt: TGTGCCAGCAGTCGGACATTCGGAAACACCATATATTTT
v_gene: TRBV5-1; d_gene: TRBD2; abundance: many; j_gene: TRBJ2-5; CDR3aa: CASSPTLGGLLYQETQYF; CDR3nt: TGCGCCAGCAGCCCTACCCTCGGGGGACTATTGTACCAAGAGACCCAGTACTTC
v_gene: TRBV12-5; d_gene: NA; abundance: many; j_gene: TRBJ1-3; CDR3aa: CASGFFGQTSGNTIYF; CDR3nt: TGTGCTAGTGGTTTTTTTGGGCAGACCTCTGGAAACACCATATATTTT
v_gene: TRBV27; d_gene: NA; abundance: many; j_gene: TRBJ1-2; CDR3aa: CASRLGLNYGYTF; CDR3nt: TGTGCCAGCAGACTCGGGCTTAACTATGGCTACACCTTC
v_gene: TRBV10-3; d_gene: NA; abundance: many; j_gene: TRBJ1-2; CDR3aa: CAISDGAASNYGYTF; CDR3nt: TGTGCCATCAGTGACGGCGCGGCATCTAACTATGGCTACACCTTC
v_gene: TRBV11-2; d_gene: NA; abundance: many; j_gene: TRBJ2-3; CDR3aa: CASSWSDPSTDTQYF; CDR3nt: TGTGCCAGCAGCTGGAGCGATCCAAGCACAGATACGCAGTATTTT
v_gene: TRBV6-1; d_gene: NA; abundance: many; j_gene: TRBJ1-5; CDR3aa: CASRGDGLRQPQHF; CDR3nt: TGTGCCAGCAGGGGGGACGGACTCCGTCAGCCCCAGCATTTT
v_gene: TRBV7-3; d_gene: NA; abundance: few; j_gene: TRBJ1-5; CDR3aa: CASSLGYGQPQHF; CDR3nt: TGTGCCAGCAGCTTAGGGTATGGACAGCCCCAGCATTTT
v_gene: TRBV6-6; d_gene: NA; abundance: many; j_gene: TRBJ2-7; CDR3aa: CASSYGEAYEQYF; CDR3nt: TGTGCCAGCAGTTACGGAGAAGCCTACGAGCAGTACTTC
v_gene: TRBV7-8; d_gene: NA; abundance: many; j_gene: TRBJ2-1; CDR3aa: CASSLALRPDSYNEQFF; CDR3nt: TGTGCCAGCAGCTTAGCCCTCAGGCCGGACTCCTACAATGAGCAGTTCTTC
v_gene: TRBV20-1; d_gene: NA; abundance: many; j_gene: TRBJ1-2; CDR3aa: CSAKPPGLVYGYTF; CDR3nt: TGCAGTGCTAAGCCTCCGGGTCTCGTCTATGGCTACACCTTC
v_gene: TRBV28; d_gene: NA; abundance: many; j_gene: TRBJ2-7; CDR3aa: CASKPGDTTSYEQYF; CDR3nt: TGTGCCAGCAAACCCGGCGACACCACGTCCTACGAGCAGTACTTC
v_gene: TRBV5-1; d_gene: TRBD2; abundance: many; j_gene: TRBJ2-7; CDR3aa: CASTTGGGYEQYF; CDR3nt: TGCGCCAGCACCACCGGCGGGGGGTACGAGCAGTACTTC
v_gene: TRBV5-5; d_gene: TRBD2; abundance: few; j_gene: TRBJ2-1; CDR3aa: CASSFTSGGYNEQFF; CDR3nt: TGTGCCAGCAGCTTCACTAGCGGGGGTTACAATGAGCAGTTCTTC
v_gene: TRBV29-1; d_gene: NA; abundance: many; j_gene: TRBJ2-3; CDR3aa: CSVASIAVISGDTQYF; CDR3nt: TGCAGCGTTGCATCTATAGCGGTTATCAGCGGAGATACGCAGTATTTT
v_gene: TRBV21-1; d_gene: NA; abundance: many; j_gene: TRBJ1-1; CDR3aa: CASSKEEEDTEAFF; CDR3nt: TGTGCCAGCAGCAAAGAAGAGGAGGACACTGAAGCTTTCTTT
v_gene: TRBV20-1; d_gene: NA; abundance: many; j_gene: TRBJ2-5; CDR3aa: CSARPLRDTNVQETQYF; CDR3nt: TGCAGTGCTAGACCGCTCCGGGACACCAACGTCCAAGAGACCCAGTACTTC
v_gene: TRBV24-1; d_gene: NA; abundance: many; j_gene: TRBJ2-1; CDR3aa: CATSDMYTDEQFF; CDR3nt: TGTGCCACCAGTGATATGTACACGGATGAGCAGTTCTTC
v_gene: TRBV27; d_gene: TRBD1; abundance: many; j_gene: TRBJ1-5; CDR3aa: CARGQSGPMDQPQHF; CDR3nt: TGTGCCAGGGGACAGTCAGGACCAATGGATCAGCCCCAGCATTTT
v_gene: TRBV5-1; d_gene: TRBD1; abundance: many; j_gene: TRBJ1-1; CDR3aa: CASKDQGAHTEAFF; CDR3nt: TGCGCCAGCAAGGACCAGGGGGCTCACACTGAAGCTTTCTTT
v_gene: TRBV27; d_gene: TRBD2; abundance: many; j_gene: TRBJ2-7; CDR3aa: CASSRTSGSYSEQYF; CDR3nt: TGTGCCAGCAGCCGGACTAGCGGGAGCTATAGCGAGCAGTACTTC
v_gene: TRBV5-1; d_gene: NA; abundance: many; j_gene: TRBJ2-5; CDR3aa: CASSKDKARGTQYF; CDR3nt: TGCGCCAGCAGCAAGGACAAGGCCCGGGGGACCCAGTACTTC
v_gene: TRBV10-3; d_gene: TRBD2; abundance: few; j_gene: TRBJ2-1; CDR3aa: CAISRTSGGRNEQFF; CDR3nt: TGTGCCATCAGTCGGACTAGCGGGGGTCGGAATGAGCAGTTCTTC
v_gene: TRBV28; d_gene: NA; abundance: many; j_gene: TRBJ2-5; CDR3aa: CASLKSQETQYF; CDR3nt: TGTGCCAGTCTTAAGTCCCAAGAGACCCAGTACTTC
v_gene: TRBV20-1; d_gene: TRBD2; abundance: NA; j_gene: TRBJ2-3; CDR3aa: CSAGDTRETDTQYF; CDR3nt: TGCAGTGCTGGAGATACGCGGGAGACAGATACGCAGTATTTT
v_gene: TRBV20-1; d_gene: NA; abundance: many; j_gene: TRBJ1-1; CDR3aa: CSARDWGGTGTEAFF; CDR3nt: TGCAGTGCTAGAGATTGGGGGGGGACGGGCACTGAAGCTTTCTTT
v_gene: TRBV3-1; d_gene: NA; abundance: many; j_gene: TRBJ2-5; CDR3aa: CASSPLHEARIEETQYF; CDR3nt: TGTGCCAGCAGCCCCTTGCATGAAGCGCGAATAGAAGAGACCCAGTACTTC
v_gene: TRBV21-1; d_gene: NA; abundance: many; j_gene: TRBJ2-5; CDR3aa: CASSKAQGAGETQYF; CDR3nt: TGTGCCAGCAGCAAAGCGCAGGGGGCAGGGGAGACCCAGTACTTC
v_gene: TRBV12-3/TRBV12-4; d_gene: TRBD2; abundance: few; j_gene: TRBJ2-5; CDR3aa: CASSQTSGGAETQYF; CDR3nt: TGTGCCAGCAGTCAGACTAGCGGGGGGGCCGAGACCCAGTACTTC
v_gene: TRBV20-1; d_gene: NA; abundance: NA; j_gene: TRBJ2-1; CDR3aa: CNARIPQIMYSEQFF; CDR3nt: TGCAATGCCCGGATACCTCAGATAATGTACTCTGAGCAGTTCTTC
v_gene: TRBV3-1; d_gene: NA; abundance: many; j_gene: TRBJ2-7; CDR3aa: CASSYSAYEQYF; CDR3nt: TGTGCCAGCAGCTATAGCGCCTACGAGCAGTACTTC
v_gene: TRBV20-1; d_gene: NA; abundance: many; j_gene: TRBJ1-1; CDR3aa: CSARDWGGRGNTEAFF; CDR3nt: TGCAGTGCTAGAGATTGGGGAGGCAGGGGGAACACTGAAGCTTTCTTT
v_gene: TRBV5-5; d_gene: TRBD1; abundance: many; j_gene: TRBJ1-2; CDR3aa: CASSFDRGGYTF; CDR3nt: TGTGCCAGCAGCTTTGACAGGGGTGGCTACACCTTC
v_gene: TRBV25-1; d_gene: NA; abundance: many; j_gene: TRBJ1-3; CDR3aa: CASISSGNTIYF; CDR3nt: TGTGCCAGCATTAGCTCTGGAAACACCATATATTTT
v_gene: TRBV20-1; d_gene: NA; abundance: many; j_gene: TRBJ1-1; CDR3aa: CSAPRGHHTEAFF; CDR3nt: TGCAGCGCACCTCGGGGACATCACACTGAAGCTTTCTTT
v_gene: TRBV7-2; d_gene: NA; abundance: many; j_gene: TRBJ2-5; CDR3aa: CASTPSVKETQYF; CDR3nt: TGTGCCAGCACCCCTAGCGTCAAAGAGACCCAGTACTTC
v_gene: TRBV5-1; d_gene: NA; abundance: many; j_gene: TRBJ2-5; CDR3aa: CASSLLATREETQYF; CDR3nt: TGCGCCAGCAGCTTGTTAGCGACCCGGGAGGAGACCCAGTACTTC
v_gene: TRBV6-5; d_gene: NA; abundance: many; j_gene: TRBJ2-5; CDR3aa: CASSYRWGEETQYF; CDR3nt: TGTGCCAGCAGTTACCGCTGGGGGGAAGAGACCCAGTACTTC